This record covers a single T cell receptor beta chain. The antigen is unknown. Following RNA extraction, reverse transcription yielded cDNA that acted as the sequencing template. Assay: immunoSEQ multiplex PCR; the TCRdb copy retains only in-frame clones and omits some. In the table there are about 200,000 clones, about 58% of which are singletons. The treatment was: oral pan-JAK inhibitor, 5-10 mg twice daily. Obtained from alopecia areata patients were lesional scalp punch biopsies along with peripheral blood. Trimming stripped 6 bases from V and 5 bases from J, with 10 bases between. This CDR3 is 13 amino acids long. CDR1 and CDR2 (germline): MNHEY, SMNVEV (reference sequence). These data belong to a study of CD8+ T cells in alopecia areata. Study results and limitations: In scalp and blood, many expanded lesional clones persisted during tofacitinib.

The source is a human donor with alopecia areata. The chain couples TRBV27 to TRBJ2-2, with no clear D. The sequences come from CD4+ T cells sorted from blood, collected at week 4, from a patient treated with tofacitinib. DNA for the CDR3: TGTGCCAGCAGCCTGAGGTGGACCGGGGAGCTGTTTTTT. Protein sequence: CASSLRWTGELFF.